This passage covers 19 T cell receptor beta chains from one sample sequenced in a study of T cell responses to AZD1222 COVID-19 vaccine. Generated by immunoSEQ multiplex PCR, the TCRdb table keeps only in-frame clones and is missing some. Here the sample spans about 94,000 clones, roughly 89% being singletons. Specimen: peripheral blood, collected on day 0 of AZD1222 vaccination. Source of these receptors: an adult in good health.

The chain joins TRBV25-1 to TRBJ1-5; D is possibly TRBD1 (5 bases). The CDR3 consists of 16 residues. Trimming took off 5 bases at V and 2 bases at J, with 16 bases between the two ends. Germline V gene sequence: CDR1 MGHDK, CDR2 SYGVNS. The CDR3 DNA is TGTGCCAGCAGTCCTGGAGGGGAGGCGGGCAATCAGCCCCAGCATTTT. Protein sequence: CASSPGGEAGNQPQHF.

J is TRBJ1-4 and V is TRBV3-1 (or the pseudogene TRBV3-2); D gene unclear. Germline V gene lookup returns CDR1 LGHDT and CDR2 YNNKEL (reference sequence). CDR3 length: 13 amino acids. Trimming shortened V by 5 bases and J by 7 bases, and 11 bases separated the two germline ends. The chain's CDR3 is CASSYSGAEKLFF. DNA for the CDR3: TGTGCCAGCAGCTACAGTGGTGCTGAAAAACTGTTTTTT.

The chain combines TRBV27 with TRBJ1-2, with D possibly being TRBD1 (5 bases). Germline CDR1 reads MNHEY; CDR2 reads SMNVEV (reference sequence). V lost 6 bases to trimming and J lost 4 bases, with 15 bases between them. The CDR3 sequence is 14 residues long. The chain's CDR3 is CASSPREAVYGYTF. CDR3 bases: TGTGCCAGCAGCCCCAGGGAGGCAGTCTATGGCTACACCTTC.

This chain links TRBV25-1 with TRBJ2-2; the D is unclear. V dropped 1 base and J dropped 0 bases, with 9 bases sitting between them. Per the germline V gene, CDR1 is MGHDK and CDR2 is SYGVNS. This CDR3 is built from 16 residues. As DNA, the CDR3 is TGTGCCAGCAGTGAATCACAGTACGCGAACACCGGGGAGCTGTTTTTT. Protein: CASSESQYANTGELFF.

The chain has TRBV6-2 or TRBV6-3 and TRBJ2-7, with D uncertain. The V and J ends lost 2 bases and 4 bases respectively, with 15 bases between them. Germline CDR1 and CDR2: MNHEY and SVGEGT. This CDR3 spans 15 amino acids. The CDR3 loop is CASSYGSRSPYEQYF. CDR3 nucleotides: TGTGCCAGCAGTTACGGCTCCCGCTCACCTTACGAGCAGTACTTC.

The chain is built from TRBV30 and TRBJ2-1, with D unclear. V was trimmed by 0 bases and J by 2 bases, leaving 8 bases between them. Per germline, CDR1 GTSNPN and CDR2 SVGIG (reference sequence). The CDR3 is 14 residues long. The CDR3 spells CAWSVVGPYNEQFF. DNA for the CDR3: TGTGCCTGGAGTGTAGTGGGTCCCTACAATGAGCAGTTCTTC.

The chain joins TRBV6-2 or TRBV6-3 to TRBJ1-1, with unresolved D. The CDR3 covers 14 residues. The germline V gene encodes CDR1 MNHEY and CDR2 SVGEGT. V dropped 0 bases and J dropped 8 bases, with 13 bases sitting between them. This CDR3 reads CASSYSLGIPEAFF. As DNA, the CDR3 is TGTGCCAGCAGTTACTCGTTGGGGATCCCCGAAGCTTTCTTT.

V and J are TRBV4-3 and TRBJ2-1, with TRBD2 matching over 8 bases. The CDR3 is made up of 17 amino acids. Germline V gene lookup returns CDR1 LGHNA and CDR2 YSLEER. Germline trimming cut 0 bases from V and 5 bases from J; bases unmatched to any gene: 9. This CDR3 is CASSQDSGGGLNNEQFF. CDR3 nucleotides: TGCGCCAGCAGCCAAGATTCGGGCGGGGGGCTCAACAATGAGCAGTTCTTC.

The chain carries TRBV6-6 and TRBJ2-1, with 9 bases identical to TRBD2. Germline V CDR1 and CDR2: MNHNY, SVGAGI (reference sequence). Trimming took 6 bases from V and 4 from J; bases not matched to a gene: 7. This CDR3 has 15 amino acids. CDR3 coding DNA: TGTGCCAGCAGCCTAGCTAGCGGGGATTACAATGAGCAGTTCTTC. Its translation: CASSLASGDYNEQFF.

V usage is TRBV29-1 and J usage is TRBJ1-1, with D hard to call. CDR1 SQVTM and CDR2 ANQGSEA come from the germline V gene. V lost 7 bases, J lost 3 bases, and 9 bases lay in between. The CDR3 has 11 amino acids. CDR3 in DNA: TGCAGCGCCACGAGATACACTGAAGCTTTCTTT. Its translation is CSATRYTEAFF.

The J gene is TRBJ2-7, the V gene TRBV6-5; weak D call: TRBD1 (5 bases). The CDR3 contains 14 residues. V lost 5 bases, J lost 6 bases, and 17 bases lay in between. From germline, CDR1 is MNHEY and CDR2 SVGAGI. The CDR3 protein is CASSTSRQPGEQYF. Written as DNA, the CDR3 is TGTGCCAGCAGTACCTCGAGACAGCCTGGCGAGCAGTACTTC.

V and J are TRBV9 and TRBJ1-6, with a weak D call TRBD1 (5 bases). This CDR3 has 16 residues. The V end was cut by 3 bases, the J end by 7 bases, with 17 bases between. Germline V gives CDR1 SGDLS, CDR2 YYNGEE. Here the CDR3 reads CASSAPSGTENSPLHF. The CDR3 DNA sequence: TGTGCCAGCAGCGCGCCATCCGGGACTGAGAATTCACCCCTCCACTTT.

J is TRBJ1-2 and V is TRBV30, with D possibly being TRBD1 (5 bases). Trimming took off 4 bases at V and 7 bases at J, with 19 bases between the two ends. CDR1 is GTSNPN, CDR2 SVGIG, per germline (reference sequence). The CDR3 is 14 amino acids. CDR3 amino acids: CAWIGSSGGFGYTF. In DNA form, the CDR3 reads TGTGCCTGGATTGGTTCTTCTGGGGGTTTTGGCTACACCTTC.

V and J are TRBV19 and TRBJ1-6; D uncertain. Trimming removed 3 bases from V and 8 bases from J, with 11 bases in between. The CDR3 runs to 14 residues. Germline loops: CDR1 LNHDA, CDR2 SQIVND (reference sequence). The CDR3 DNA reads TGTGCCAGTAGTATCGGCGGGCGGTATTCACCCCTCCACTTT. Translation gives CASSIGGRYSPLHF.

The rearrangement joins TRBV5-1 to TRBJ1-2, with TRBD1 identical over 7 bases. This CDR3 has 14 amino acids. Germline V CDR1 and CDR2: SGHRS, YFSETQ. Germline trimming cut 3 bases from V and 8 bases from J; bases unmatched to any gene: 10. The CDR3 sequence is CASSSTGAPGGYTF. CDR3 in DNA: TGCGCCAGCAGCTCCACAGGGGCCCCGGGGGGCTACACCTTC.

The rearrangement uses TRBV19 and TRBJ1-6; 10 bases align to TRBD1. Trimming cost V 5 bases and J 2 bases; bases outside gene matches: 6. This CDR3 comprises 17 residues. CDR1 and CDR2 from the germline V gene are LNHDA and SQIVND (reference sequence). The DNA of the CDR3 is TGTGCCAGTAGTCCCGGGACAGGGGTAACCTATAATTCACCCCTCCACTTT. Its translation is CASSPGTGVTYNSPLHF. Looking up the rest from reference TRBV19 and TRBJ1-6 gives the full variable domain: DGGITQSPKYLFRKEGQNVTLSCEQNLNHDAMYWYRQDPGQGLRLIYYSQIVNDFQKGDIAEGYSVSREKKESFPLTVTSAQKNPTAFYLCASSPGTGVTYNSPLHFGNGTRLTVT.

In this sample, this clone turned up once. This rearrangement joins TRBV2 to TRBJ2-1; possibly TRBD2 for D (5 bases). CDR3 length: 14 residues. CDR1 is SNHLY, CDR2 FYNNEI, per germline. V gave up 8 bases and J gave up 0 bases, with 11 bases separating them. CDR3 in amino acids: CASLAPSSYNEQFF. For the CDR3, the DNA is TGTGCCAGCCTAGCCCCGAGCTCCTACAATGAGCAGTTCTTC.

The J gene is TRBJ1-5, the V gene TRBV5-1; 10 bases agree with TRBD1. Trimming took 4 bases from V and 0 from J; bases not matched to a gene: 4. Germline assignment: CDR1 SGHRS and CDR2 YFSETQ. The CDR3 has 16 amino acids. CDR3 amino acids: CASSTGTGASNQPQHF. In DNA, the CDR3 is TGCGCCAGCAGCACGGGGACAGGGGCTAGCAATCAGCCCCAGCATTTT.

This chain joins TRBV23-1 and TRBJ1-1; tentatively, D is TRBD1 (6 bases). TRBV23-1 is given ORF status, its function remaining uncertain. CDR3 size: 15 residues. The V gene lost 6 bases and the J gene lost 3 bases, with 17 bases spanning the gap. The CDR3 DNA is TGCGCCAGCAGGACAAGACCGGGGGCTGACACTGAAGCTTTCTTT. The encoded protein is CASRTRPGADTEAFF.